Listed below are T cell receptor beta chains from one sample, sequenced in a study of neurological immune-mediated disorders. MiXCR, applied by TCRdb to the 5' RACE reads, yields one record per CDR3 protein. The table shows 75,000 to 90,000 distinct CDR3 sequences, with about a tenth occurring only once. Sequences were obtained from PBMCs. These receptor sequences come from a man in his forties or fifties in good health. Each CDR3 is given with its conserved first and last residue. Fields, in order: V gene, J gene, clone size, D gene, CDR3 length, CDR3 DNA, CDR3 protein. D genes are given only for firm matches. Part of the rows lack a size; the others show once, few, many or a class for expanded clones.

V: TRBV7-3; J: TRBJ2-1; size: -; D: -; length: 14; DNA: TGTGCCAGCAGCTTAGAGCCCAGTGACAATGAGCAGTTCTTC; CDR3: CASSLEPSDNEQFF
V: TRBV6-6; J: TRBJ2-7; size: many; D: -; length: 14; DNA: TGTGCCAGCAGTGGAAGCGACGGAGCCTACGAGCAGTACTTC; CDR3: CASSGSDGAYEQYF
V: TRBV3-1; J: TRBJ1-1; size: many; D: -; length: 15; DNA: TGTGCCAGCAGCCAAGATCGGGGAATGGGCACTGAAGCTTTCTTT; CDR3: CASSQDRGMGTEAFF
V: TRBV20-1; J: TRBJ1-4; size: many; D: -; length: 14; DNA: TGCAGTGCTTTTGAGGGGGGGAAGGGTGAAAAACTGTTTTTT; CDR3: CSAFEGGKGEKLFF
V: TRBV27; J: TRBJ2-1; size: many; D: TRBD1; length: 16; DNA: TGTGCCAGCAGTATAAGGGGGCCTGGTTCCTACAATGAGCAGTTCTTC; CDR3: CASSIRGPGSYNEQFF
V: TRBV29-1; J: TRBJ2-3; size: many; D: -; length: 14; DNA: TGCAGCGTCCGACGGACCCCGGGCACAGATACGCAGTATTTT; CDR3: CSVRRTPGTDTQYF
V: TRBV7-9; J: TRBJ1-4; size: medium-sized; D: TRBD1; length: 15; DNA: TGTGCCAGCAGCGCAACCGGGACAGAGAATGAAAAACTGTTTTTT; CDR3: CASSATGTENEKLFF
V: TRBV6-1; J: TRBJ1-1; size: many; D: -; length: 14; DNA: TGTGCCAGCAGTGAAGTCGGGAAGAACACTGAAGCTTTCTTT; CDR3: CASSEVGKNTEAFF
V: TRBV6-6; J: TRBJ2-1; size: many; D: -; length: 12; DNA: TGTGCCAGCAGTCATCCTGGCGATGAGCAGTTCTTC; CDR3: CASSHPGDEQFF
V: TRBV6-5; J: TRBJ2-7; size: once; D: -; length: 15; DNA: TGTGCCAGCAGTCCTGGGACGTTGAGCTCCTACGAGCAGTACTTC; CDR3: CASSPGTLSSYEQYF
V: TRBV5-6; J: TRBJ2-3; size: many; D: TRBD2; length: 16; DNA: TGTGCCAGCAGCTTGATAGCGGGAGTTCGCACAGATACGCAGTATTTT; CDR3: CASSLIAGVRTDTQYF
V: TRBV12-3/TRBV12-4; J: TRBJ2-7; size: many; D: -; length: 12; DNA: TGTGCCAGCAGCCCCGGGGCAGGTGAGCAGTACTTC; CDR3: CASSPGAGEQYF
V: TRBV6-5; J: TRBJ1-1; size: many; D: -; length: 13; DNA: TGTGCCAGCATCGGAACAGCCAACACTGAAGCTTTCTTT; CDR3: CASIGTANTEAFF
V: TRBV9; J: TRBJ1-6; size: many; D: -; length: 17; DNA: TGTGCCAGCAGCGCCGAGGGGGGCCCTGCCGGGAATTCACCCCTCCACTTT; CDR3: CASSAEGGPAGNSPLHF